These 2 T cell receptor beta chains were all obtained from the same sample, sequenced in a study of monozygotic twins with inflammatory bowel disease. TCRdb reprocessed the 5' RACE reads and reports one entry per CDR3 protein, with no DNA. This repertoire comprises some 400,000 distinct CDR3 sequences; its ten largest clones make up 2% to 2.5%. Sequencing was done on a sample of blood. The source is a human donor with ulcerative colitis or Crohn's disease, or a healthy co-twin of an affected twin (not recorded which).

The chain links TRBV20-1 to TRBJ2-4; TCRdb gives TRBD1 as the D gene, but with no DNA this cannot be confirmed. CDR1 DFQATT and CDR2 SNEGSKA come from the germline V gene (reference sequence). CDR3 length: 12 amino acids. CDR3 sequence: CSARAGGPPEYF.

The chain combines TRBV6-1 with TRBJ1-2; the TRBD1 assignment by TCRdb is unverifiable without DNA. This CDR3 region has 13 residues. The V gene's germline CDR1 is MNHNS and CDR2 SASEGT. The CDR3 sequence is CASSEQGARGYTF.